The clone carrying this TCR beta chain was seen a handful of times. No antigen is known for it. At the DNA level, this CDR3 is encoded by other sequences in the same sample as well. The sample comes from a study of T cell responses to AZD1222 COVID-19 vaccine. Study-wide points: Just 5 to 7 AZD1222 recipients were seropositive at baseline. Mostly white British, mostly female donors; authors suggested clonal diversity may be underestimated.

The CDR3 is made up of 11 amino acids. V was cut by 3 bases and J by 4 bases, with 4 bases left in between. Assay: immunoSEQ multiplex PCR; the TCRdb copy retains only in-frame clones and omits some. Of roughly 140,000 clones in the sample, approximately 89% were seen once. The V and J genes are TRBV12-3 or TRBV12-4 and TRBJ2-7; D unresolved. The material was peripheral blood, obtained on day 0 of MenACWY control vaccination. This clonotype was sampled from an adult in good health. DNA of the CDR3: TGTGCCAGCAGTTTCGCGTACGAGCAGTACTTC. Translating gives CASSFAYEQYF.